Listed here are 17 T cell receptor beta chains from one sample, sequenced in a study of cytomegalovirus exposure and HLA in healthy donors. Profiled with immunoSEQ multiplex PCR; TCRdb holds only in-frame clones, not every one. Seen here are some 320,000 clones, about 85% observed once, and the top ten hold approximately 1%. The material sequenced was PBMCs. The receptors were sampled from a woman in her 30s in good health and CMV-seropositive.

The rearrangement uses TRBV2 and TRBJ2-1; 8 nucleotides align to TRBD1. CDR1 SNHLY and CDR2 FYNNEI come from the germline V gene. V lost 6 bases to trimming and J lost 9 bases; unmatched junction nucleotides: 13. This CDR3 comprises 15 residues. CDR3 in DNA: TGTGCCAGCAGGGGGACAGGATCGGACCGCAGTGAGCAGTTCTTC. The encoded protein is CASRGTGSDRSEQFF.

This chain connects TRBV2 to TRBJ2-6, with D unclear. CDR1 and CDR2 from the germline V gene are SNHLY and FYNNEI. The CDR3 totals 15 residues. Trimming removed 2 bases at V and 2 bases at J, with 7 bases between. CDR3 residues: CASSERETGANVLTF. The CDR3 nucleotides are TGTGCCAGCAGTGAAAGGGAAACTGGGGCCAACGTCCTGACTTTC.

This chain connects TRBV2 to TRBJ2-2; TRBD1 might be the D (5 bases). V was shortened by 2 bases and J by 0 bases, with 13 bases between the two germline ends. Germline CDR1 is SNHLY and CDR2 is FYNNEI. The CDR3 sequence is 17 residues long. The CDR3 region is CASSETRTPANTGELFF. CDR3 nucleotide sequence: TGTGCCAGCAGTGAAACGAGGACACCCGCGAACACCGGGGAGCTGTTTTTT.

This sequence joins TRBV7-9 and TRBJ1-5; D is possibly TRBD1 (6 bases). V lost 0 bases, J lost 3 bases, and 12 bases lay in between. The CDR3 totals 16 residues. Germline loops: CDR1 SEHNR, CDR2 FQNEAQ (reference sequence). CDR3 in DNA: TGTGCCAGCAGCTTAGCTCCAACAGGGAACAATCAGCCCCAGCATTTT. The encoded protein is CASSLAPTGNNQPQHF.

V usage is TRBV7-6 and J usage is TRBJ1-5, with D hard to call. This CDR3 has 13 amino acids. V lost 6 bases and J lost 7, with 13 bases in between. Germline CDR1 reads SGHVS; CDR2 reads FNYEAQ. CDR3 DNA sequence: TGTGCCAGCAGTCTTGACGTTGAACAGCCCCAGCATTTT. This codes for CASSLDVEQPQHF.

The gene calls are TRBV6-8 and TRBJ2-1; no firm D call. Trimming took 8 bases from V and 3 from J, leaving 14 bases between them. This CDR3 is built from 14 residues. CDR1 and CDR2 (germline): MNHGY, SAAAGT. The CDR3 spells CASPRNTRYNEQFF. In nucleotides, the CDR3 is TGTGCCAGCCCGAGGAACACTCGCTACAATGAGCAGTTCTTC.

This clone has just one count. The chain has TRBV27 and TRBJ2-7; D perhaps matches TRBD2 (5 bases). Trimming cost V 5 bases and J 2 bases, with 22 bases left between them. The CDR3 has 17 residues. CDR1 and CDR2 (germline): MNHEY, SMNVEV (reference sequence). The CDR3 DNA follows: TGTGCCAGCAGTCCCGGATCTAGCTCGGGCAGAACCTACGAGCAGTACTTC. This encodes CASSPGSSSGRTYEQYF.

This clone was seen a few times. J is TRBJ1-2 and V is TRBV6-6, with D perhaps matching TRBD1 (5 bases). The germline V and J ends were trimmed by 6 bases and 11 bases, with 13 bases remaining between them. Germline lookup yields CDR1 MNHNY and CDR2 SVGAGI (reference sequence). CDR3 length: 11 amino acids. CDR3 sequence: CASRYDSGYTF. The CDR3 DNA is TGTGCCAGCAGATATGACAGCGGTTACACCTTC.

The V call is TRBV7-3, the J call TRBJ2-1; TRBD2 agrees at 9 bases. V was pared by 4 bases and J by 5 bases, with 15 bases of the junction left unmatched. Germline V gene data show CDR1 as SGHTA and CDR2 as FQGTGA. CDR3 length: 18 amino acids. The CDR3 DNA reads TGTGCCAGCAGCTCCACCGGCTTGGCTAGCGGGACTAACAATGAGCAGTTCTTC. Its translation is CASSSTGLASGTNNEQFF. The complete variable domain, with remaining parts taken from reference TRBV7-3 and TRBJ2-1, reads GAGVSQTPSNKVTEKGKYVELRCDPISGHTALYWYRQSLGQGPEFLIYFQGTGAADDSGLPNDRFFAVRPEGSVSTLKIQRTERGDSAVYLCASSSTGLASGTNNEQFFGPGTRLTVL.

As for this clone: The junction departs from the called germline gene at one end, perhaps through a read error. The chain links TRBV7-9 to TRBJ2-7; 7 nucleotides match TRBD1. Per germline, CDR1 SEHNR and CDR2 FQNEAQ (reference sequence). The CDR3 spans 12 residues. CDR3 in amino acids: CASTESGQELFF. CDR3 sequence (DNA): TGTGCCAGCACCGAGTCCGGACAGGAACTCTTCTTC.

The chain joins TRBV28 to TRBJ2-7, with 8 bases that match TRBD2. The V gene's germline CDR1 is MDHEN and CDR2 SYDVKM. CDR3 length equals 13 residues. V shed 7 bases and J 5 bases; nucleotides not matched to a gene: 7. Here the CDR3 reads CASNGGALNEQYF. As DNA, the CDR3 is TGTGCCAGCAACGGGGGGGCGCTTAACGAGCAGTACTTC.

The chain employs TRBV19 and TRBJ1-3; the D gene is possibly TRBD1 (5 bases). The CDR3 loop spans 15 amino acids. The V end lost 5 bases, the J end lost 0 bases, and 11 bases lay between the germline ends. Germline values: CDR1 LNHDA, CDR2 SQIVND (reference sequence). The chain's CDR3 is CASSSTVSSGNTIYF. Here the CDR3 DNA reads TGTGCCAGTAGTTCGACAGTGAGCTCTGGAAACACCATATATTTT.

The chain employs TRBV29-1 and TRBJ2-7, with a tentative D call TRBD2 (5 bases). Germline assignment: CDR1 SQVTM and CDR2 ANQGSEA. The CDR3 has 16 amino acids. Deletions cut 1 base from V and 1 base from J, with 17 bases between. CDR3 nucleotides: TGCAGCGTTGAAGCTTCGGAGGCGGATGGGTCCTACGAGCAGTACTTC. Translated, it gives CSVEASEADGSYEQYF.

This chain connects TRBV29-1 to TRBJ2-7; 8 positions agree with TRBD1. The CDR3 is 14 residues long. The V segment lost 6 bases and the J segment 2 bases; nucleotides outside the gene matches: 9. CDR1 SQVTM and CDR2 ANQGSEA come from the germline V gene. CDR3 residues: CSVEGQADPYEQYF. DNA for the CDR3: TGCAGCGTGGAGGGACAGGCCGACCCCTACGAGCAGTACTTC.

V and J are TRBV9 and TRBJ2-7; tentatively, D is TRBD1 or TRBD2 (5 bases each). The CDR3 covers 15 residues. Per germline, CDR1 SGDLS and CDR2 YYNGEE. Trimming pared 0 bases from V and 0 bases from J, leaving 10 bases between. For the CDR3, the DNA is TGTGCCAGCAGCGTAGCTAGGGACCCCTCCTACGAGCAGTACTTC. This translates into CASSVARDPSYEQYF.

V is TRBV10-3 and J is TRBJ2-5; the D is unclear. The CDR3 runs to 16 residues. V was clipped by 2 bases and J by 3 bases, with 16 bases between them. CDR1 and CDR2 (germline): ENHRY, SYGVKD. The CDR3 nucleotides are TGTGCCATCAGTGAGCCGAGGACGGATGGGAAAGAGACCCAGTACTTC. Protein: CAISEPRTDGKETQYF.

The sample holds one count of this clone. This chain connects TRBV9 to TRBJ1-4; D possibly corresponds to TRBD1 (6 bases). The CDR3 spans 15 residues. Germline V gene sequence: CDR1 SGDLS, CDR2 YYNGEE. Between the trimmed V and J ends, which lost 0 bases and 3 bases, there was a span of 9 bases. CDR3 sequence: CASSVGGPPNEKLFF. The CDR3 bases are TGTGCCAGCAGCGTAGGGGGGCCCCCTAATGAAAAACTGTTTTTT.